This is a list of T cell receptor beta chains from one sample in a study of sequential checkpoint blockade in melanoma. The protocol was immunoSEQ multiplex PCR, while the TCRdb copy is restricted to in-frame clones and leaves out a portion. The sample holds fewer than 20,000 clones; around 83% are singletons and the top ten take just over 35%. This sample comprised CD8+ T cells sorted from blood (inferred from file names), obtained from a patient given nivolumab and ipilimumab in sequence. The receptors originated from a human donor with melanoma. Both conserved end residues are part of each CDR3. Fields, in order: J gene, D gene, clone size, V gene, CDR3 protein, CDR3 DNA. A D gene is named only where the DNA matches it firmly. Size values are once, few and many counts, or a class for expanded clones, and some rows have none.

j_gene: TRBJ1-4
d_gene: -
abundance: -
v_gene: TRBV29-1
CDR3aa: CSVGGGTGNEKLFF
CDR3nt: TGCAGCGTTGGGGGAGGGACCGGTAATGAAAAACTGTTTTTT

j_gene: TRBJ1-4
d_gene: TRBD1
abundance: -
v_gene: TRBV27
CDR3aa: CASSWVAGGKLFF
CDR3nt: TGTGCCAGCAGTTGGGTGGCAGGGGGGAAACTGTTTTTT

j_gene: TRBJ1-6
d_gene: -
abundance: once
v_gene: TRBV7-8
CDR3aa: CASSLAGAFNSPLHF
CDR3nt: TGTGCCAGCAGCTTAGCAGGGGCCTTTAATTCACCCCTCCACTTT

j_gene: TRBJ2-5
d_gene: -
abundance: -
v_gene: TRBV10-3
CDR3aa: CAISQGVEETQYF
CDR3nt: TGTGCCATCAGTCAAGGGGTTGAGGAGACCCAGTACTTC

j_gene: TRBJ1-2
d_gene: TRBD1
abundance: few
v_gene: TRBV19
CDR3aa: CASKQGAGYGYTF
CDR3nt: TGTGCCAGTAAACAGGGGGCAGGCTATGGCTACACCTTC

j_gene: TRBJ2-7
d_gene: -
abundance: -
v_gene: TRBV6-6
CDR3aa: CASTAGPYEQYF
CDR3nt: TGTGCCAGCACCGCAGGGCCCTACGAGCAGTACTTC

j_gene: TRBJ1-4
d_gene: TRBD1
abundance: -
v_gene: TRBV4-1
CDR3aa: CASSDKQGARGEKLFF
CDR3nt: TGCGCCAGCAGCGATAAGCAGGGGGCCAGAGGTGAAAAACTGTTTTTT

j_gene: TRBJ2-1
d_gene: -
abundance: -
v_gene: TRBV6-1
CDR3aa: CASRERGNDEQFF
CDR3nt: TGTGCCAGCAGAGAAAGGGGTAACGATGAGCAGTTCTTC

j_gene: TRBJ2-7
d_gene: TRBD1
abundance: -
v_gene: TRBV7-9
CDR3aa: CAGSYPGQIYEQYF
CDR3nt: TGTGCCGGCAGCTACCCGGGACAGATCTACGAGCAGTACTTC

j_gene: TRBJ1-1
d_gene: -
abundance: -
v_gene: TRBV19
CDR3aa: CASSITGMNTEAFF
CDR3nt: TGTGCCAGTAGTATTACAGGGATGAACACTGAAGCTTTCTTT

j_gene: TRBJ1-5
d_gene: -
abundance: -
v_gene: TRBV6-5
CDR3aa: CASSYGQGNNQPQHF
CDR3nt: TGTGCCAGCAGTTACGGGCAGGGGAACAATCAGCCCCAGCATTTT

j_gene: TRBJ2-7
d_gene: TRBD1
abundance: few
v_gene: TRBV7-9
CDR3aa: CASSNRDRDYEQYF
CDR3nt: TGTGCCAGCAGCAACCGGGACAGAGACTACGAGCAGTACTTC

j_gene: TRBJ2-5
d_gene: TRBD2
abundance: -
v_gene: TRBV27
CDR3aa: CASSFLGGRETQYF
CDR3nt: TGTGCCAGCAGTTTCTTGGGGGGGAGGGAGACCCAGTACTTC

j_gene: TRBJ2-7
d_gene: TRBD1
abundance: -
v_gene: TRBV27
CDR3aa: CASSLTWDSYEQYF
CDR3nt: TGTGCCAGCAGTTTAACATGGGACAGCTACGAGCAGTACTTC

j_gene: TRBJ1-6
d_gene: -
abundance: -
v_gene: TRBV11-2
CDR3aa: CASSFHTGTTYNSPLHF
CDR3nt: TGTGCCAGCAGTTTCCACACAGGGACTACCTATAATTCACCCCTCCACTTT

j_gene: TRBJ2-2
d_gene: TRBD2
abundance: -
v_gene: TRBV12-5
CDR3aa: CASGRGRVGTGELFF
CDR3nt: TGTGCTAGTGGTCGCGGGAGGGTCGGAACCGGGGAGCTGTTTTTT

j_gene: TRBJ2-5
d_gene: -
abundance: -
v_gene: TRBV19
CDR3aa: CASSRGGGQGETQYF
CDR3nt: TGTGCCAGTAGTAGAGGGGGTGGGCAGGGAGAGACCCAGTACTTC

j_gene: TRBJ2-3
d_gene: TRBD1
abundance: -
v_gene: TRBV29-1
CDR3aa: CSVEGTGVRVDTQYF
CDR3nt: TGCAGCGTTGAAGGGACAGGGGTGCGAGTTGATACGCAGTATTTT

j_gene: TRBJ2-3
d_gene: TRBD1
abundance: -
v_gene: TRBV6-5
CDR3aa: CASNWGQSTDTQYF
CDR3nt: TGTGCCAGCAACTGGGGACAGTCCACAGATACGCAGTATTTT

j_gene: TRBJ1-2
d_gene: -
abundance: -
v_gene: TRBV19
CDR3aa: CASSTGSRAGYGYTF
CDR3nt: TGTGCCAGTAGTACCGGGTCTCGGGCGGGCTATGGCTACACCTTC

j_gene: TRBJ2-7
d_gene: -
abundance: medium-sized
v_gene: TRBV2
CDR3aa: CASSEGAAYEQYF
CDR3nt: TGTGCCAGCAGTGAGGGAGCAGCCTACGAGCAGTACTTC

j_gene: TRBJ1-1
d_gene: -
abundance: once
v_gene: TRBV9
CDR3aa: CASSANPGLNTEAFF
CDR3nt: TGTGCCAGCAGCGCCAACCCAGGGTTGAACACTGAAGCTTTCTTT

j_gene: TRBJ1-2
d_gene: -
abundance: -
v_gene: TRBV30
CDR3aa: CAWGTPPRYTF
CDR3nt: TGTGCCTGGGGGACACCGCCTCGCTACACCTTC

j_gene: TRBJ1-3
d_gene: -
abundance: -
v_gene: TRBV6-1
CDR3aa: CASSEGSSGNTIYF
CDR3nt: TGTGCCAGCAGTGAGGGCTCCTCTGGAAACACCATATATTTT

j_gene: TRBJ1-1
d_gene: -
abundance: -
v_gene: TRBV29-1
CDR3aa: CSVEDHRLPNTEAFF
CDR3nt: TGCAGCGTTGAAGATCATCGACTCCCGAACACTGAAGCTTTCTTT

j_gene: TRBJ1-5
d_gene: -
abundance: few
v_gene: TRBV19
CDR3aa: CASRWAGTQHF
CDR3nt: TGTGCCAGCAGGTGGGCAGGCACCCAGCATTTT

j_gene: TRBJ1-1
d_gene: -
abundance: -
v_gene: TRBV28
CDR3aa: CASKGRGTDTEAFF
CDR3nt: TGTGCCAGCAAAGGTAGGGGGACGGACACTGAAGCTTTCTTT

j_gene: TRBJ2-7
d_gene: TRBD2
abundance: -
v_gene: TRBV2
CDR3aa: CASSRTSGGQTYEQYF
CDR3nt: TGTGCCAGCAGTCGGACTAGCGGGGGGCAAACCTACGAGCAGTACTTC

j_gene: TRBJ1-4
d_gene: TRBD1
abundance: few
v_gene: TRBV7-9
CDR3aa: CASSSGQGNEKLFF
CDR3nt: TGTGCCAGCAGCTCCGGACAGGGGAATGAAAAACTGTTTTTT

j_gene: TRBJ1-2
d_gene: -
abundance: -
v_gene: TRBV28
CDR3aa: CASLPREETAFPYGYTF
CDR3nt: TGTGCCAGCCTGCCGAGGGAGGAGACCGCCTTTCCTTATGGCTACACCTTC

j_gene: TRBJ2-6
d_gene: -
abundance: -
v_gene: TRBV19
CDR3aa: CASSIAAGSGANVLTF
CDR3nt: TGTGCCAGTAGTATAGCAGCAGGCTCCGGGGCCAACGTCCTGACTTTC

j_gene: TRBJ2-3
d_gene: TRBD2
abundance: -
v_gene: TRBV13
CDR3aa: CASSLSGGADTQYF
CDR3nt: TGTGCCAGCAGCTTAAGCGGGGGGGCAGATACGCAGTATTTT

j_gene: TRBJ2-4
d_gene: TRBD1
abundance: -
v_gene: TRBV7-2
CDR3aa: CASSSSHRGHAKNIQYF
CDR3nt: TGTGCCAGCAGCTCTAGCCACAGGGGGCACGCCAAAAACATTCAGTACTTC

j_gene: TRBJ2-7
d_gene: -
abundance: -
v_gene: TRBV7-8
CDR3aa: CASSLKGTHYEQYF
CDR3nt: TGTGCCAGCAGCTTGAAAGGGACACACTACGAGCAGTACTTC

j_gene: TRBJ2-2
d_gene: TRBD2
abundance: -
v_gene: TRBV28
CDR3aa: CASSFPREDGTGELFF
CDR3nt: TGTGCCAGCAGTTTCCCGCGGGAGGATGGCACCGGGGAGCTGTTTTTT

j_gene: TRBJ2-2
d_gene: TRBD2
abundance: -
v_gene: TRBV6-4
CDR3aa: CASSEGLEYTNTGELFF
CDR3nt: TGTGCCAGCAGTGAAGGACTAGAGTATACAAACACCGGGGAGCTGTTTTTT

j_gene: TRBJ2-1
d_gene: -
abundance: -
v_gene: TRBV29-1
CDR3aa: CSVEAGWGEQFF
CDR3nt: TGCAGCGTTGAAGCGGGGTGGGGTGAGCAGTTCTTC

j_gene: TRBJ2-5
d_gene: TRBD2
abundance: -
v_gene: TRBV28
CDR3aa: CASSLPGRRVETQYF
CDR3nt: TGTGCCAGCAGTTTGCCCGGGAGGAGGGTAGAGACCCAGTACTTC

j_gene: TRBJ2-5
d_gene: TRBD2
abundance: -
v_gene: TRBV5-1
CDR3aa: CASGGTSGQRETQYF
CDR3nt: TGCGCCAGCGGGGGGACTAGCGGACAGCGGGAGACCCAGTACTTC